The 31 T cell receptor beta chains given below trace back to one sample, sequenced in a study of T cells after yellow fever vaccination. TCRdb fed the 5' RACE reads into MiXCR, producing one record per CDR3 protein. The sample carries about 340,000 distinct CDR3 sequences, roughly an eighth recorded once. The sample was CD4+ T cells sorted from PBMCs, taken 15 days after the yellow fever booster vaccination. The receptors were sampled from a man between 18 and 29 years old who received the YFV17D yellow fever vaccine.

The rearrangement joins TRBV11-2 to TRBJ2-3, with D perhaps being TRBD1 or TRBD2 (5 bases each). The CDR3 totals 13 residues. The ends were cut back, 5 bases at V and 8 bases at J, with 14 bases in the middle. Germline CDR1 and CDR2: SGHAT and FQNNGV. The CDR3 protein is CASSRGPRGTQYF. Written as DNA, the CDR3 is TGTGCCAGCAGCCGGGGACCCCGCGGTACGCAGTATTTT.

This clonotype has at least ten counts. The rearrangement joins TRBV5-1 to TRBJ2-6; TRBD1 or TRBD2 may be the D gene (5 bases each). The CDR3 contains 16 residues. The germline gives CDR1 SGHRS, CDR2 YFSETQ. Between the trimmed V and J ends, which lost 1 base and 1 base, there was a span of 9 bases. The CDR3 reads CASSLPGGSGANVLTF. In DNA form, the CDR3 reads TGCGCCAGCAGCTTGCCTGGGGGATCTGGGGCCAACGTCCTGACTTTC.

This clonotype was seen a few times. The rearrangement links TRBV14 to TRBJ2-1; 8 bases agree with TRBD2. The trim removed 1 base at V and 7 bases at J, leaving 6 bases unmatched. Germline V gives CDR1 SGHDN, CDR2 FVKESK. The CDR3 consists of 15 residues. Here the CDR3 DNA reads TGTGCCAGCAGCCAAGCCCGGGGGGGCTGGAATGAGCAGTTCTTC. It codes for CASSQARGGWNEQFF.

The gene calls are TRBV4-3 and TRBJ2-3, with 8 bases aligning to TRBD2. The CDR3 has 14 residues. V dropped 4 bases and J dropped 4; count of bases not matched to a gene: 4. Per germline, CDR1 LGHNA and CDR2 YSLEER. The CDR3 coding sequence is TGCGCCAGCAGCCTGACAGCGGGGGCAGATACGCAGTATTTT. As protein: CASSLTAGADTQYF.

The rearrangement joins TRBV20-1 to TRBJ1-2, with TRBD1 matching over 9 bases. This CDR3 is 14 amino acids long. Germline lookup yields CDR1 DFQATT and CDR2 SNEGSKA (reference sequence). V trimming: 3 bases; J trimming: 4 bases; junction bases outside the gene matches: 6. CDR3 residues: CSASRDRDFYGYTF. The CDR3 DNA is TGCAGTGCTAGTAGGGACAGGGACTTCTATGGCTACACCTTC.

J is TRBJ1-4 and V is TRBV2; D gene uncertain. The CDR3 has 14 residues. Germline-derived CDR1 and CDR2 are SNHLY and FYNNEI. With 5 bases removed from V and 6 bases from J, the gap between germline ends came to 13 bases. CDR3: CASSSRVSDEKLFF. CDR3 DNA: TGTGCCAGCAGTTCTAGGGTTTCTGATGAAAAACTGTTTTTT. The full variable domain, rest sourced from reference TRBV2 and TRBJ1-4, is EPEVTQTPSHQVTQMGQEVILRCVPISNHLYFYWYRQILGQKVEFLVSFYNNEISEKSEIFDDQFSVERPDGSNFTLKIRSTKLEDSAMYFCASSSRVSDEKLFFGSGTQLSVL.

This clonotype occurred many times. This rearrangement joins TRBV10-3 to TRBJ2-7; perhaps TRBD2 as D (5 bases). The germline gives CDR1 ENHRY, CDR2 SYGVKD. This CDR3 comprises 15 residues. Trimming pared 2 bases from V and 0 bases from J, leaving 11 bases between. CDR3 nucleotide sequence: TGTGCCATCAGTGAGGTCAGCGGTTCCTCCTACGAGCAGTACTTC. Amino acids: CAISEVSGSSYEQYF.

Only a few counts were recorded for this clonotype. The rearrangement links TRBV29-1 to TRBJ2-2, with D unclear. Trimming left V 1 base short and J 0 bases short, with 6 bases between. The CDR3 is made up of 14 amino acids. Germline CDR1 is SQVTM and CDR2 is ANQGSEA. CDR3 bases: TGCAGCGTTGAAGTTATCCCGAACACCGGGGAGCTGTTTTTT. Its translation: CSVEVIPNTGELFF.

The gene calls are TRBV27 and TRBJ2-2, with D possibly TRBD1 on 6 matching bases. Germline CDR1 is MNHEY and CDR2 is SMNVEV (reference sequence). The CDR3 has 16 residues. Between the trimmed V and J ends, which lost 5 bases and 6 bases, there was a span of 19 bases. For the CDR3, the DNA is TGTGCCAGCAGTCCCACCTGGGACATTCGCGCCGGGGAGCTGTTTTTT. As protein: CASSPTWDIRAGELFF.

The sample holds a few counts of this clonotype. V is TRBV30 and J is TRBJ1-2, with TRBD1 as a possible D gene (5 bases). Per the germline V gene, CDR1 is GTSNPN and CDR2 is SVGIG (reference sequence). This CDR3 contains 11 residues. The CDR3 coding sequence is TGTGGAGCAGGGTTCGTCTATGGCTACACCTTC. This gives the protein CGAGFVYGYTF.

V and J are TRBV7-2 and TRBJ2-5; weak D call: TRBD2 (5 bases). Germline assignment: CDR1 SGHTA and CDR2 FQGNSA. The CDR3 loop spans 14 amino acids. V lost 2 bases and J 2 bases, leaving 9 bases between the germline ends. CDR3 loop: CASSLMRTQETQYF. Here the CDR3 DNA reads TGTGCCAGCAGCTTAATGAGGACTCAAGAGACCCAGTACTTC.

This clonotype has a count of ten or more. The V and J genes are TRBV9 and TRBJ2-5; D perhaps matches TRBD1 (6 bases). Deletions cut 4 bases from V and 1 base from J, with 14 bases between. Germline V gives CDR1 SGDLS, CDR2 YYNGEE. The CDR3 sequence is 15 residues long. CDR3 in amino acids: CASSLRTESQETQYF. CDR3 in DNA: TGTGCCAGCAGCCTCCGGACAGAAAGCCAAGAGACCCAGTACTTC.

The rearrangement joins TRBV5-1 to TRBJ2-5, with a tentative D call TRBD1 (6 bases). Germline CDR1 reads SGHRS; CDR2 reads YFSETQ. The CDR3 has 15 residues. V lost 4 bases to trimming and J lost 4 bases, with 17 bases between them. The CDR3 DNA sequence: TGCGCCAGCAGCGATGTACAGGGCCTTGGAGAGACCCAGTACTTC. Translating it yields CASSDVQGLGETQYF.

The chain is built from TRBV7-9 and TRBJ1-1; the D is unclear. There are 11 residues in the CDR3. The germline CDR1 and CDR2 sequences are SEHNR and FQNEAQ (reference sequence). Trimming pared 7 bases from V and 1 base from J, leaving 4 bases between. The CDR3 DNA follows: TGTGCCAGCATTCGGAACACTGAAGCTTTCTTT. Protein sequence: CASIRNTEAFF.

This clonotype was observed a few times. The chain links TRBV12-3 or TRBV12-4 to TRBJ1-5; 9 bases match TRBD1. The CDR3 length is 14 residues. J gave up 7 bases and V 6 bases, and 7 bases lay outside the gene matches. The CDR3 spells CASSPGQGEQPQHF. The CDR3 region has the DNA TGTGCCAGCAGCCCGGGACAGGGAGAACAGCCCCAGCATTTT.

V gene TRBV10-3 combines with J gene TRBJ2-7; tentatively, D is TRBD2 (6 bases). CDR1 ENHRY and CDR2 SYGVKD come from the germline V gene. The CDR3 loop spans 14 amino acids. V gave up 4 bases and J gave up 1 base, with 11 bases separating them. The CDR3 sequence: CAISGGGYSYEQYF. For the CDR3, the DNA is TGTGCCATCAGTGGTGGAGGGTATTCCTACGAGCAGTACTTC.

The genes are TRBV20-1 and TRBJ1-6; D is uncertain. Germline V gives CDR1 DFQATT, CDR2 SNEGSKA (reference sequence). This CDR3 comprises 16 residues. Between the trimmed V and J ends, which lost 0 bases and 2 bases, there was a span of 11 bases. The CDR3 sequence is CSARDRTFAYNSPLHF. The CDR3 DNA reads TGCAGTGCTAGAGATCGAACATTTGCCTATAATTCACCCCTCCACTTT.

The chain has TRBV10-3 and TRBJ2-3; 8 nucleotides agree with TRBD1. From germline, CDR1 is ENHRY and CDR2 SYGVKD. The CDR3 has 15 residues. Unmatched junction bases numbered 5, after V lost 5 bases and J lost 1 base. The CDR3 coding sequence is TGTGCCATCAGTCCCTCACAGGGGGGCACAGATACGCAGTATTTT. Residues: CAISPSQGGTDTQYF.

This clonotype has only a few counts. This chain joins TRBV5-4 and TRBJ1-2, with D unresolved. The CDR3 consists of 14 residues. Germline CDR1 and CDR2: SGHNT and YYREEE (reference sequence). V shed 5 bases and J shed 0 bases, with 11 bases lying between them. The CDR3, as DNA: TGTGCCAGCAGTCCCTACCCATCTAACTATGGCTACACCTTC. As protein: CASSPYPSNYGYTF.

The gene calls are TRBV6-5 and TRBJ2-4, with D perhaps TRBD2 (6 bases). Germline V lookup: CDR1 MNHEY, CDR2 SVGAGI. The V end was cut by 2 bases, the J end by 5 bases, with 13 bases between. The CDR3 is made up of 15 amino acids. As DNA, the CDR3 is TGTGCCAGCAGTTACCTCCCGGGGGTCGAAAACATTCAGTACTTC. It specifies CASSYLPGVENIQYF.

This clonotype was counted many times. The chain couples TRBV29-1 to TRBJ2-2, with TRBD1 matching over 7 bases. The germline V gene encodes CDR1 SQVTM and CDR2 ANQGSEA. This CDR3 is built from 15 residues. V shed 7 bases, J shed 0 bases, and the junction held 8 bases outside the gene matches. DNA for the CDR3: TGCAGCGGAATAACGGGACAGTCGAACACCGGGGAGCTGTTTTTT. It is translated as CSGITGQSNTGELFF.

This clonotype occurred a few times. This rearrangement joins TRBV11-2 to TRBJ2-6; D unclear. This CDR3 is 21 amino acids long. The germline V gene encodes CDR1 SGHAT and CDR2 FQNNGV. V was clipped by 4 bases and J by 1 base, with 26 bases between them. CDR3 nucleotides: TGTGCCAGCAGCTCAACTCTTAGGGTCCGGCGTTTAGGATCTGGGGCCAACGTCCTGACTTTC. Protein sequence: CASSSTLRVRRLGSGANVLTF.

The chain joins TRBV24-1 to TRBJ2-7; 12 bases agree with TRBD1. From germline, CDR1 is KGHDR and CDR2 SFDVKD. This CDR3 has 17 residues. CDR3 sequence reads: CAPPPRDRGPGVYEQYV. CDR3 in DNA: TGTGCACCTCCCCCGCGGGACAGGGGGCCGGGGGTCTACGAGCAGTACGTC.

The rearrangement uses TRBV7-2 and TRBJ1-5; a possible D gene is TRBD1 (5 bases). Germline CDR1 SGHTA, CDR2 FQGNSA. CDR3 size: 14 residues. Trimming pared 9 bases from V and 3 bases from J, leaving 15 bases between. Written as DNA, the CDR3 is TGTGCCAGGGGGCTCCGGGGCCTCAATCAGCCCCAGCATTTT. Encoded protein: CARGLRGLNQPQHF.

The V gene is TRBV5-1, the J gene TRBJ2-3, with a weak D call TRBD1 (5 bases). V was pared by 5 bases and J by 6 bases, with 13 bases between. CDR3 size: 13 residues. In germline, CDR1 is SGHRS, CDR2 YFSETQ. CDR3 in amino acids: CASRVSGSDTQYF. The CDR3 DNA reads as TGCGCCAGCAGGGTGTCAGGGTCGGATACGCAGTATTTT.

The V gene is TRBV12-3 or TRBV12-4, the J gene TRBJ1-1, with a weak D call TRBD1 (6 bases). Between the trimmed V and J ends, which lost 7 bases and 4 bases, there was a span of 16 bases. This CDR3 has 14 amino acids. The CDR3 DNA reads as TGTGCCAGCATTGGGGGGGCGTTAGGCACTGAAGCTTTCTTT. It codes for CASIGGALGTEAFF.

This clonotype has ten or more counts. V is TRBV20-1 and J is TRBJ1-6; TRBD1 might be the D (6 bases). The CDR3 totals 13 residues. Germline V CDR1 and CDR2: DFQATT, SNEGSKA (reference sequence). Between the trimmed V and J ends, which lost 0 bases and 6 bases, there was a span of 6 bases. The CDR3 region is CSARDRGNSPLHF. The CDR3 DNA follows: TGCAGTGCTAGAGACAGGGGTAATTCACCCCTCCACTTT.

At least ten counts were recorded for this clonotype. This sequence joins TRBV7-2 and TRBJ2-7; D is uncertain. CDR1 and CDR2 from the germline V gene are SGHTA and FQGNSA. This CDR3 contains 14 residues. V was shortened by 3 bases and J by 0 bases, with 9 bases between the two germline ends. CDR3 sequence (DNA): TGTGCCAGCAGCTTCCGCGTCAGCTCCTACGAGCAGTACGTC. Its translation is CASSFRVSSYEQYV.

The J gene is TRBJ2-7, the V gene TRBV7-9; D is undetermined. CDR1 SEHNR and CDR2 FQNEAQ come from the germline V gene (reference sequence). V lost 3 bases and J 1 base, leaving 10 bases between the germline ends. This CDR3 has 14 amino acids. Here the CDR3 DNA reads TGTGCCAGCAGCTTTTTCGACGAGTCCTACGAGCAGTACGTC. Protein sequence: CASSFFDESYEQYV.

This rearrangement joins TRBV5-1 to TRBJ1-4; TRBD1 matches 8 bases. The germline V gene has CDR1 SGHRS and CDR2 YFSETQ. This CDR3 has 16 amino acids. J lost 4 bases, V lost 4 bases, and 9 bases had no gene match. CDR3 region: CASSLQGTGGNEKLFF. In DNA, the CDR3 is TGCGCCAGCAGCCTACAAGGAACAGGGGGTAATGAAAAACTGTTTTTT.

CDR3 sequence reads: CAWSTQNGQLTF. The CDR3 nucleotides are TGTGCCTGGAGTACCCAGAACGGACAGCTCACCTTC. The chain carries TRBV30 and TRBJ1-2; TRBD1 might be the D (6 bases). In germline, CDR1 is GTSNPN, CDR2 SVGIG (reference sequence). V was trimmed by 2 bases and J by 13 bases, leaving 17 bases between them. There are 12 residues in the CDR3.